The rows below give T cell receptor beta chains drawn from one sample of a study of vaccination effects on CD4 cells after COVID-19. These receptors lack a known antigen. The repertoire was sequenced with immunoSEQ multiplex PCR; TCRdb's copy has only in-frame clones and lacks some. The sample contains tens of thousands of clones, 74% of which appear only once. The source was CD4+ T cells from PBMCs cultured with HCoV-OC43 spike peptides, collected after COVID-19 vaccination. Receptor source: a human donor who received a COVID-19 vaccine. Each CDR3 is given with its conserved first and last residue. Each record gives: D gene, V gene, clone size, J gene, CDR3 DNA, CDR3 protein. D genes are given only for firm matches. A row's size may be missing; if present it is once, few, many or a size class.

NA	TRBV24-1	NA	TRBJ2-7	TGTGCCACCAGTGGAGGCTCCTACGAGCAGTACTTC	CATSGGSYEQYF
NA	TRBV10-3	NA	TRBJ2-1	TGTGCCATCAGTGAGTCCCCATCCTACAATGAGCAGTTCTTC	CAISESPSYNEQFF
TRBD1	TRBV15	NA	TRBJ2-4	TGTGCCACCAGCAGAGATAGGAATACAGGGGGCGAATTAATCTTC	CATSRDRNTGGELIF
TRBD1	TRBV6-2/TRBV6-3	NA	TRBJ1-2	TGTGCCAGCAGTGACTCAGGGGGCTTTGACTATGGCTACACCTTC	CASSDSGGFDYGYTF
NA	TRBV7-9	NA	TRBJ2-5	TGTGCCACCAGAGGAGGGGAAGAGACCCAGTACTTC	CATRGGEETQYF
NA	TRBV7-2	few	TRBJ1-1	TGTGCCAGCAGCTTTGGGACGCGAGCTTTCTTT	CASSFGTRAFF
NA	TRBV27	NA	TRBJ2-1	TGTGCCAGCAGCCCCCGGGGGGCGCGGAACAATGAGCAGTTCTTC	CASSPRGARNNEQFF
TRBD2	TRBV7-2	few	TRBJ2-5	TGTGCCAGCAGCTTTGCGGGGGGGGAGACCCAGTACTTC	CASSFAGGETQYF
NA	TRBV27	NA	TRBJ1-1	TGTGCCAGCAGACCTCACGACAGTATTAGGGCTGAAGCTTTCTTT	CASRPHDSIRAEAFF
TRBD1	TRBV12-3/TRBV12-4	NA	TRBJ2-7	TGTGCCAGCAGTTTTACAGGGGGATACGAGCAGTACTTC	CASSFTGGYEQYF
NA	TRBV4-2	few	TRBJ1-2	TGTGCCAGCAGCCAACTAGGGGATCGGTATTTTTGTACCTTC	CASSQLGDRYFCTF
TRBD2	TRBV5-4	NA	TRBJ2-3	TGTGCCAGCAGCTTGGGGGGACTAGCGGGGGGAATGGGCACAGATACGCAGTATTTT	CASSLGGLAGGMGTDTQYF
NA	TRBV27	NA	TRBJ1-6	TGTGCCAGCAGTTTATCAGGGTTCCCTAATTCACCCCTCCACTTT	CASSLSGFPNSPLHF
TRBD1	TRBV5-6	NA	TRBJ2-4	TGTGCCAGCAGCTTAGGGGGCCAAAACATTCAGTACTTC	CASSLGGQNIQYF
TRBD1	TRBV24-1	once	TRBJ1-5	TGTGCCACCAGTGATTCCGGACAGGGGACCAATCAGCCCCAGCATTTT	CATSDSGQGTNQPQHF
TRBD2	TRBV6-4	NA	TRBJ2-3	TGTGCCAGCAGTGACCAGCGGGGGACAGATACGCAGTATTTT	CASSDQRGTDTQYF
TRBD1	TRBV27	NA	TRBJ2-7	TGTGCCAGCAGTCCGCTACAGGGGGCTGATGGCGAGCAGTACTTC	CASSPLQGADGEQYF
NA	TRBV27	NA	TRBJ2-5	TGTGCCAGCAGAACGGCTGACAGAGAAGAGACCCAGTACTTC	CASRTADREETQYF
TRBD1	TRBV19	NA	TRBJ2-7	TGTGCCAGTAGTATGGGACAGGGGTGGACCTACGAGCAGTACTTC	CASSMGQGWTYEQYF
NA	TRBV12-3/TRBV12-4	NA	TRBJ1-1	TGTGCCAGCAGTTTACGAGGGGCCACTGAAGCTTTCTTT	CASSLRGATEAFF
NA	TRBV3-1/TRBV3-2	few	TRBJ2-5	TGTGCCAGCAGCCAAGAAAGGGAGACCCAGTACTTC	CASSQERETQYF
TRBD1	TRBV6-1	NA	TRBJ2-7	TGTGCCAGCAGTGCCCCAGACAGGGGAGGATCCTACGAGCAGTACTTC	CASSAPDRGGSYEQYF
NA	TRBV6-1	NA	TRBJ1-1	TGTGCCAGCAGTGAAGCTGGGGAGCCCCCCACTGAAGCTTTCTTT	CASSEAGEPPTEAFF
TRBD2	TRBV18	NA	TRBJ2-3	TGTGCCAGCTCTCCGGGGGGGCCTGCGGGCACAGATACGCAGTATTTT	CASSPGGPAGTDTQYF
NA	TRBV10-3	NA	TRBJ2-1	TGTGCCACCGGGGGTCGGGGACCGTCCTACAATGAGCAGTTCTTC	CATGGRGPSYNEQFF